This TCR beta chain was sequenced during a study of T cell responses to AZD1222 COVID-19 vaccine. Study-level results: Without day 14 samples, only post-peak T cell repertoires were studied.

Regarding this clone: Its antigen is unknown.

This CDR3 is built from 16 residues. V lost 5 bases and J lost 6; bases outside the gene matches: 11. Looked up from germline, CDR1 is ENHRY and CDR2 is SYGVKD. TCRdb's copy holds only in-frame clones and misses some; the assay was immunoSEQ multiplex PCR. Of under 130,000 clones in the sample, 82% were seen once. V gene TRBV10-3 combines with J gene TRBJ2-3; 10 nucleotides agree with TRBD1. Sequenced material: peripheral blood, taken on day 0 of AZD1222 vaccination. This TCR derives from an adult in good health. CDR3 sequence (DNA): TGTGCCATCAGTCCGGGGGGGGACAGGGGCGTGGATACGCAGTATTTT. Its protein product is CAISPGGDRGVDTQYF.